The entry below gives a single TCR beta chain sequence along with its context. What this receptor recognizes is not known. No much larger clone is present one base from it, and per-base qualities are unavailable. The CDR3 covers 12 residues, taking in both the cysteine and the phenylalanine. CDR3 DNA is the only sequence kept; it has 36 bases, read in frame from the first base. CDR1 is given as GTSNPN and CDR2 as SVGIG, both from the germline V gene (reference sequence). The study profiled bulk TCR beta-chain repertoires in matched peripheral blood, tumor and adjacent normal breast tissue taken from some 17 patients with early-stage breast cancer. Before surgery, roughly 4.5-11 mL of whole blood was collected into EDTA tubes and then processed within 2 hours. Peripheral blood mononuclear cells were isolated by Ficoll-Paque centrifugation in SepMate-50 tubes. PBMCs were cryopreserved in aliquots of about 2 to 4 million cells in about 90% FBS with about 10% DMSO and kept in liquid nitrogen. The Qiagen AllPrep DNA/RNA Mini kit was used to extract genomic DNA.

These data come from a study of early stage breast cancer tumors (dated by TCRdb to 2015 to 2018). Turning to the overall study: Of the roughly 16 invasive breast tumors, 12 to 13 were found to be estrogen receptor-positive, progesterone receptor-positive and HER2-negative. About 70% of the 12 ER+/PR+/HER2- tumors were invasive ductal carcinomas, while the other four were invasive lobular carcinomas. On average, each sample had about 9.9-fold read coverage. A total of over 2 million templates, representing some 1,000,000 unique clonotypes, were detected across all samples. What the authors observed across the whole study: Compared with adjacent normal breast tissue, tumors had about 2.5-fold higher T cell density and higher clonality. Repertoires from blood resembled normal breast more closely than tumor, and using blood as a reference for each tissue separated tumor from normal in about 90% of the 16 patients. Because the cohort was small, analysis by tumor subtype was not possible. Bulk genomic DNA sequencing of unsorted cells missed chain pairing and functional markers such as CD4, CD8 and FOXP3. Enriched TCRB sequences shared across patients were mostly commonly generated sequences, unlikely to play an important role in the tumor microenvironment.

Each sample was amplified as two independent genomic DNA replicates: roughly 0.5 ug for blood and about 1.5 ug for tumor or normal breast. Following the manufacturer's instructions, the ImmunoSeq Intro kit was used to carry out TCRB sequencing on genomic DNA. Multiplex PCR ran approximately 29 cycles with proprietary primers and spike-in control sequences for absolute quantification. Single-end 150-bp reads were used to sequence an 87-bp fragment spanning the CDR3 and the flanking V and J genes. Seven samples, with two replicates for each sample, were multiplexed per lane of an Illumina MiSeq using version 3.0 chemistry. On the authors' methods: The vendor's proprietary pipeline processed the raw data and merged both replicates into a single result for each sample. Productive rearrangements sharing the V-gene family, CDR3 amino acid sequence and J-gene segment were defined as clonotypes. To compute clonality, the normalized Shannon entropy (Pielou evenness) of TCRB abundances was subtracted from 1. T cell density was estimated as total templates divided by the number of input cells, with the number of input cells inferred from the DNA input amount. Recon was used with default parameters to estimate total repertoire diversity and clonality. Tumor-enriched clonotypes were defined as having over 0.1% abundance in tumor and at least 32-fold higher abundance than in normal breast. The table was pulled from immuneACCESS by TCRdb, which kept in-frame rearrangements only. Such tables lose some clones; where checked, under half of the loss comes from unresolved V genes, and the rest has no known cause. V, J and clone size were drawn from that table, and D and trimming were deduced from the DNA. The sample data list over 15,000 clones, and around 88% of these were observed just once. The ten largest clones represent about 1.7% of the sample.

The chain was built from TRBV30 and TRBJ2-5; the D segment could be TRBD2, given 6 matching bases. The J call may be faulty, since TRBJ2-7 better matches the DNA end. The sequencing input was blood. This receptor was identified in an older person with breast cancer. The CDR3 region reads CAWTLTGVEQYF. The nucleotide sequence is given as TGTGCCTGGACCCTGACGGGGGTCGAGCAGTACTTC.